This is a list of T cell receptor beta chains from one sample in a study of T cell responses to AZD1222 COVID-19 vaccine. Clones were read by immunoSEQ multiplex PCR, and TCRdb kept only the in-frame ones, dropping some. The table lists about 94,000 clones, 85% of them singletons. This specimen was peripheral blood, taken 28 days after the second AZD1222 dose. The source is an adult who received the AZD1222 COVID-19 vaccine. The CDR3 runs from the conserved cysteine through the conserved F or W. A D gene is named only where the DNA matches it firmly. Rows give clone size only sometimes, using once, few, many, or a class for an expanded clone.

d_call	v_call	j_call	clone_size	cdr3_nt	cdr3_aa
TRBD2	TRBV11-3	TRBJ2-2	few	TGTGCCAGCAGCTTAGTGCGAGCGGGGGGGCCCGGGGAGCTGTTTTTT	CASSLVRAGGPGELFF
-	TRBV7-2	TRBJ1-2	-	TGTGCCAGCAGCTCGTCGATGGGAGAACGTGGCTACACCTTC	CASSSSMGERGYTF
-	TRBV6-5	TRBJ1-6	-	TGTGCCAGCAGTTACTCGGAGGGCCCCTATAATTCACCCCTCCACTTT	CASSYSEGPYNSPLHF
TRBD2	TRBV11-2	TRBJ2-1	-	TGTGCCAGCAGCTCTGAACCAACTTTTAGCGGGAGGGACAATGAGCAGTTCTTC	CASSSEPTFSGRDNEQFF
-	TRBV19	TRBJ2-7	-	TGTGCCAGTAGTATTGGACGGAGCACCCCCTACGAGCAGTACTTC	CASSIGRSTPYEQYF
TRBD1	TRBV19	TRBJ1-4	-	TGTGCCAGTAGCCTGACAGGGGTTGAAAAACTGTTTTTT	CASSLTGVEKLFF
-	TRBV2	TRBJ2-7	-	TGTGCCAGCAGTGTCTACGAGCAGTACTTC	CASSVYEQYF
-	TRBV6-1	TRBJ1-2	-	TGTGCCAGCAGTGAAGTTGGGGGGATGTTTGGCTACACCTTC	CASSEVGGMFGYTF
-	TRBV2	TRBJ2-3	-	TGTGCCAGCAGAAGAATCACAGATACGCAGTATTTT	CASRRITDTQYF
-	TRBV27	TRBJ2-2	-	TGTGCCAGCAGTTGTGGGTACGGTCGCTTCTCCGGGGAGCTGTTTTTT	CASSCGYGRFSGELFF
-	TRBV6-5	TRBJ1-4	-	TGTGCCAGCAGTTACCGGGACGGTGAAAAACTGTTTTTT	CASSYRDGEKLFF
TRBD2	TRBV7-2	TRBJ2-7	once	TGTGCCAGCAGCTTAGGACTAGCGGGAGGGCTTTACGAGCAGTACTTC	CASSLGLAGGLYEQYF
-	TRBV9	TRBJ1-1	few	TGTGCCAGCAGCGTAGTCACAATCGGTACCAGCTTCGAAGCTTTCTTT	CASSVVTIGTSFEAFF
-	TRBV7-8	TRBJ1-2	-	TGTGCCAGCAGCTTAAACAACTATGGCTACACCTTC	CASSLNNYGYTF
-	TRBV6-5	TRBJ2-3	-	TGTGCCAGCAGTTCTCCACTAAGGGGGACAGATACGCAGTATTTT	CASSSPLRGTDTQYF
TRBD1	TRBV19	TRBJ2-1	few	TGTGCCAGTAGTATCACAGGGGGCGCAGCGGATGAGCAGTTCTTC	CASSITGGAADEQFF
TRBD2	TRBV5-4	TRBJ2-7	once	TGTGCCAGCAGTCAGAGCGGGAGGTACCACGAGCAGTACTTC	CASSQSGRYHEQYF
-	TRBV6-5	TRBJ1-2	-	TGTGCCAGCAGTTTAGGCCGAGCCGTTTATGGCTACACCTTC	CASSLGRAVYGYTF
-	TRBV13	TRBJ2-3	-	TGTGCCAGCAGCGTCGACGCGACTCTTAACACAGATACGCAGTATTTT	CASSVDATLNTDTQYF
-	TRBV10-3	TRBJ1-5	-	TGTGCCATCAGTGGGTCAGGGGACAATCAGCCCCAGCATTTT	CAISGSGDNQPQHF
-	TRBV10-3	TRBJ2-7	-	TGTGCCATGAGCGAGAACAGAGCCTACGAGCAGTACTTC	CAMSENRAYEQYF
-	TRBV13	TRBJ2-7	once	TGTGCCAGCAGCCCAGTGACAGGACCCTACGAGCAGTACTTC	CASSPVTGPYEQYF
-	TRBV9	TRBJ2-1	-	TGTGCCAGCAGCGTAGCAGTGCTTGGGGGCAGGTACGCGAATGAGCAGTTCTTC	CASSVAVLGGRYANEQFF
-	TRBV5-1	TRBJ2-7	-	TGCGCCAGCAGCCACAACAGGGAGGAGTACGAGCAGTACTTC	CASSHNREEYEQYF
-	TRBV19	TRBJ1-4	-	TGTGCCAGTACTGGGCAGGGCAGGAGTCGTGAAAAACTGTTTTTT	CASTGQGRSREKLFF
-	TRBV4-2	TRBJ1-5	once	TGTGCCAGCAGCCAAGAGAAGGCGGACGCGTATAGCAATCAGCCCCAGCATTTT	CASSQEKADAYSNQPQHF
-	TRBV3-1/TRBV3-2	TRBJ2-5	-	TGTGCCAGCAGCCATGGGGCAGCCCCAGGGGAGACCCAGTACTTC	CASSHGAAPGETQYF
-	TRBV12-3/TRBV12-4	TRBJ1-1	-	TGTGCCAGCGGAAGTCGCCAGGCCGCTGAAGCTTTCTTT	CASGSRQAAEAFF
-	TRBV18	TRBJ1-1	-	TGTGCCAGCTCACCACCGACGGGATACACTGAAGCTTTCTTT	CASSPPTGYTEAFF
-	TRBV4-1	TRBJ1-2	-	TGCGCCAGCAGCCAAGGGACAGTCTATGGCTACACCTTC	CASSQGTVYGYTF
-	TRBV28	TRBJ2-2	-	TGTGCCAGCAGTTTAATCGGGGAGCTGTTTTTT	CASSLIGELFF
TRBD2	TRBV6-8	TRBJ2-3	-	TGTGCCAGCAGTTACGGGGGCACAGTAGCGGGGGATAAAGATACGCAGTATTTT	CASSYGGTVAGDKDTQYF
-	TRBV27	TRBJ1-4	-	TGTGCCAGCAGTTATATTAGGAGTGCAACTAATGAAAAACTGTTTTTT	CASSYIRSATNEKLFF
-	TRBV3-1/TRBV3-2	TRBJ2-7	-	TGTGCCAGCAGCCAAGAAGCAGGGTTTTCCTACGAGCAGTACTTC	CASSQEAGFSYEQYF
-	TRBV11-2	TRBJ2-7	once	TGTGCCAGCAGCTCCGCCGGGACAATCTACGAGCAGTACTTC	CASSSAGTIYEQYF
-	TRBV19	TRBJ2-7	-	TGTGCCAGTAGTAATACGGGGGCCTTCTACGAGCAGTACTTC	CASSNTGAFYEQYF
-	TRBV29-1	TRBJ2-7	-	TGCAGCGTTCAGGGAGTCCCGACCTACGAGCAGTACTTC	CSVQGVPTYEQYF
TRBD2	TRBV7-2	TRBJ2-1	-	TGTGCCAGCAGCTTAGGGTTACTAGCGCCAAACAATGAGCAGTTCTTC	CASSLGLLAPNNEQFF
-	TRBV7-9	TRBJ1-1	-	TGTGCCAGCAGCTTCTCATGGGGGAACACTGAAGCTTTCTTT	CASSFSWGNTEAFF
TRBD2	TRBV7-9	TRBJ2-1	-	TGTGCCAGCAGCCCTACACTAGCGTTAATGTTCTTC	CASSPTLALMFF
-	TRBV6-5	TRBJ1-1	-	TGTGCCAGCAGTTCCCGACAAAACACTGAAGCTTTCTTT	CASSSRQNTEAFF
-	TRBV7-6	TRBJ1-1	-	TGTGCCAGCAGCTTAGCAGCCCTGAACACTGAAGCTTTCTTT	CASSLAALNTEAFF
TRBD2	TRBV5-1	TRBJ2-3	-	TGCGCCAGCAGCGGGACTAGCGGAAGCACAGATACGCAGTATTTT	CASSGTSGSTDTQYF
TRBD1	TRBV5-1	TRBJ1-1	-	TGCGCCAGCAGCTTGATGGCGACAGGGCAAGGGGCTGAAGCTTTCTTT	CASSLMATGQGAEAFF
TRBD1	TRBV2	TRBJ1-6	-	TGTGCCAGCATTCCCCGGGACAGACAAAATTCACCCCTCCACTTT	CASIPRDRQNSPLHF
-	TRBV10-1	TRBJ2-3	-	TGCGCCAGCAGTGTGGACACCGGCACAGATACGCAGTATTTT	CASSVDTGTDTQYF
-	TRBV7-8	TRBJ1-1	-	TGTGCCAGCGGGGACGGGAACACTGAAGCTTTCTTT	CASGDGNTEAFF